Each of the 11 T cell receptor beta chains below was sequenced from the same sample in a study of blood T cell repertoires in COVID-19. This table comes from immunoSEQ multiplex PCR, and its TCRdb copy is limited to in-frame clones, with some not included. The sample carries about 110,000 clones, approximately 82% recorded once. The sequenced material came from peripheral blood. These receptors were taken from a woman at least 80 years old with acute or convalescent COVID-19.

This clone was counted at least ten times. As DNA, the CDR3 is TGTGCCAGCAGTTTTTCAGGGTTCTCTGGAAACACCATATATTTT. Translation gives CASSFSGFSGNTIYF. The chain carries TRBV27 and TRBJ1-3, with a possible D match to TRBD1 (5 bases). This CDR3 region has 15 residues. V lost 3 bases to trimming and J lost 0 bases, with 9 bases between them. Per the germline V gene, CDR1 is MNHEY and CDR2 is SMNVEV (reference sequence).

The J gene is TRBJ2-3, the V gene TRBV4-3; TRBD2 might be the D (6 bases). The CDR3 runs to 17 residues. Trimming took off 0 bases at V and 6 bases at J, with 19 bases between the two ends. Germline CDR1 is LGHNA and CDR2 is YSLEER. This chain's CDR3 is CASSQDNGAGRRDTQYF. CDR3 in DNA: TGCGCCAGCAGCCAAGATAACGGCGCAGGGAGGAGGGATACGCAGTATTTT.

On this clone itself: One end of the junction is discordant with germline, which a read error may explain. J is TRBJ2-5 and V is TRBV3-1 (or the pseudogene TRBV3-2), with 9 bases identical to TRBD1. Germline V gives CDR1 LGHDT, CDR2 YNNKEL (reference sequence). This CDR3 contains 12 residues. The CDR3 is CASSPGQGLSNF. In DNA, the CDR3 is TGTGCCAGCAGCCCGGGACAGGGTCTTTCTAACTTC.

The rearrangement joins TRBV6-5 to TRBJ1-1; 9 nucleotides match TRBD1. The CDR3 contains 13 residues. V lost 6 bases to trimming and J lost 6 bases; unmatched junction nucleotides: 5. Germline CDR1 MNHEY, CDR2 SVGAGI. The CDR3 protein is CASSSRQGAEAFF. For the CDR3, the DNA is TGTGCCAGCAGCTCTAGACAGGGGGCTGAAGCTTTCTTT.

The chain combines TRBV28 with TRBJ1-2; D gene ambiguous. This CDR3 has 15 amino acids. Trimming removed 5 bases from V and 2 bases from J, with 15 bases in between. Germline V lookup: CDR1 MDHEN, CDR2 SYDVKM. CDR3 residues: CASSPHPAGNYGYTF. The CDR3 coding sequence is TGTGCCAGCAGTCCCCACCCGGCAGGAAACTATGGCTACACCTTC.

The chain recombines TRBV6-6 with TRBJ2-1; 10 nucleotides match TRBD1. Germline V lookup: CDR1 MNHNY, CDR2 SVGAGI (reference sequence). The CDR3 sequence is 15 residues long. The trim removed 8 bases at V and 8 bases at J, leaving 12 bases unmatched. The CDR3 DNA follows: TGTGCCAGCGGAGGAGGGACAGGGGCGCTAGATGAGCAGTTCTTC. Translation: CASGGGTGALDEQFF.

This chain connects TRBV7-2 to TRBJ2-1; D may be TRBD2 (6 bases). Germline V gene sequence: CDR1 SGHTA, CDR2 FQGNSA. This CDR3 is 12 amino acids long. The V end lost 6 bases, the J end lost 9 bases, and 12 bases lay between the germline ends. Written as DNA, the CDR3 is TGTGCCAGCAGAGGACTAAGCCGTGAGCAGTTCTTC. Protein sequence: CASRGLSREQFF.

The table lists this clone with a few counts. The V gene is TRBV6-5, the J gene TRBJ1-2, with TRBD1 identical over 10 bases. Germline values: CDR1 MNHEY, CDR2 SVGAGI. The CDR3 contains 15 residues. Trimming at V came to 8 bases and at J to 6 bases, leaving 12 bases not matched to a gene. CDR3 DNA: TGTGCCAGCTTGGGGCCACGGACAGGGGGTCATGGCTACACCTTC. Protein sequence: CASLGPRTGGHGYTF.

The CDR3 DNA sequence: TGTGCCAGCAGCAGTACAGGGGGCACTGAAGCTTTCTTT. This sequence encodes CASSSTGGTEAFF. The V gene is TRBV3-1 (or the pseudogene TRBV3-2), the J gene TRBJ1-1; 8 nucleotides match TRBD1. The CDR3 covers 13 residues. Germline CDR1 and CDR2: LGHDT and YNNKEL (reference sequence). The ends lost 5 bases at V and 4 bases at J; junction bases unmatched: 3.

Concerning this clone: Different DNA sequences within this sample yield the same CDR3. The chain recombines TRBV5-1 with TRBJ2-7, with D maybe TRBD2 (5 bases). The CDR3 is 14 amino acids. The germline V gene encodes CDR1 SGHRS and CDR2 YFSETQ. V lost 0 bases, J lost 3 bases, and 10 bases lay in between. CDR3 protein: CASSLAGGYYEQYF. CDR3 DNA sequence: TGCGCCAGCAGCTTGGCGGGCGGGTACTACGAGCAGTACTTC.

There are many counts of this clone. This sample also contains other DNA sequences that code for the same CDR3. This chain connects TRBV5-1 to TRBJ1-5; D gene unclear. Germline values: CDR1 SGHRS, CDR2 YFSETQ. This CDR3 has 15 amino acids. Trimming took 0 bases from V and 0 from J, leaving 7 bases between them. CDR3 loop: CASSLVAGSNQPQHF. The CDR3 bases are TGCGCCAGCAGCTTGGTGGCAGGTAGCAATCAGCCCCAGCATTTT.